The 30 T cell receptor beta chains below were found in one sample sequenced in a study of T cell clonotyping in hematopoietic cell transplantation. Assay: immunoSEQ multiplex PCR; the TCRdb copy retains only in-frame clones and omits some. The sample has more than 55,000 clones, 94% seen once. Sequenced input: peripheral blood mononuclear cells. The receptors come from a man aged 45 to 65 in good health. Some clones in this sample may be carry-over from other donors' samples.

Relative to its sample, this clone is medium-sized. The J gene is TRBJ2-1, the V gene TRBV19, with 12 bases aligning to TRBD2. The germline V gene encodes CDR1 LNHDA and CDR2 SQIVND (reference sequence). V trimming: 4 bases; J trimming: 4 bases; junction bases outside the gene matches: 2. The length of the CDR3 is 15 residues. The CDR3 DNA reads TGTGCCAGTAGTAAGACTAGCGGGGGTTACAATGAGCAGTTCTTC. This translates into CASSKTSGGYNEQFF.

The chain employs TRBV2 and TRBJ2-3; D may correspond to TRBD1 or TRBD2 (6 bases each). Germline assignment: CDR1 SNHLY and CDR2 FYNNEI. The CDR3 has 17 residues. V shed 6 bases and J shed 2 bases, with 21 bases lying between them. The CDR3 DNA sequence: TGTGCCAGCAGAGACTTCGCAAGGGGGGATATCACAGATACGCAGTATTTT. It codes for CASRDFARGDITDTQYF.

The CDR3 bases are TGTGCCAGCAGCAAAGTACCCGCCGGGGAGACCCAGTACTTC. Protein sequence: CASSKVPAGETQYF. The rearrangement joins TRBV21-1 to TRBJ2-5; the table's D call, TRBD2, was not checked against the DNA. TRBV21-1 is reported as a pseudogene. CDR3 length: 14 residues.

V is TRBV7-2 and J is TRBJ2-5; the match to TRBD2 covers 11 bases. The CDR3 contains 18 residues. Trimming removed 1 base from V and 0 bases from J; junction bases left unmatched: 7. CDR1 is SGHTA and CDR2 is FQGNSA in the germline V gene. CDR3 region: CASSLGELAGGYQETQYF. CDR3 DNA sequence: TGTGCCAGCAGCTTAGGGGAGCTAGCGGGAGGATACCAAGAGACCCAGTACTTC.

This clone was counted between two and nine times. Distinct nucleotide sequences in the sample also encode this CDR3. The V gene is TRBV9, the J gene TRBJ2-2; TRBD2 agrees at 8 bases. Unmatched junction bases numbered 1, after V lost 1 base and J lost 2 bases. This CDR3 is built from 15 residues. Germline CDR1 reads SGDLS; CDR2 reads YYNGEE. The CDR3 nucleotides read TGTGCCAGCAGCGTAAGCGGGAGTAACACCGGGGAGCTGTTTTTT. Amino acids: CASSVSGSNTGELFF.

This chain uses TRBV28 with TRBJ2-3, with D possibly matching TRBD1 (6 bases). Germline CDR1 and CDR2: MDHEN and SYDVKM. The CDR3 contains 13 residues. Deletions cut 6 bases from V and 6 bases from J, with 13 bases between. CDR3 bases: TGTGCCAGCAGGAATAGCGACAGGGATACGCAGTATTTT. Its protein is CASRNSDRDTQYF.

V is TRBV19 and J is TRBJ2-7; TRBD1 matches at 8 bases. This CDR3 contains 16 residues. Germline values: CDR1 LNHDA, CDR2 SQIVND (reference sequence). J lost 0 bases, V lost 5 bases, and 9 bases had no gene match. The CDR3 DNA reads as TGTGCCAGTAGTGACTCCCGGACAGGGAGCTCCTACGAGCAGTACTTC. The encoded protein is CASSDSRTGSSYEQYF.

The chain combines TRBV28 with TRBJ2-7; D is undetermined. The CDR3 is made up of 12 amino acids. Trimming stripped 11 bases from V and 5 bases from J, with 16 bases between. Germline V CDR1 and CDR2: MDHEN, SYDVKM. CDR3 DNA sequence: TGTGCCGTAGCAGGTTCAGGACACGAGCAGTACTTC. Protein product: CAVAGSGHEQYF.

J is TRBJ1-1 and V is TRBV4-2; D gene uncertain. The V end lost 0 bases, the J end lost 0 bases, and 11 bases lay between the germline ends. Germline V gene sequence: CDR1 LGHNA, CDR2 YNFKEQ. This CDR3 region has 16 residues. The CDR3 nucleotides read TGTGCCAGCAGCCAAGAGTCGGGGATAATGAACACTGAAGCTTTCTTT. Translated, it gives CASSQESGIMNTEAFF.

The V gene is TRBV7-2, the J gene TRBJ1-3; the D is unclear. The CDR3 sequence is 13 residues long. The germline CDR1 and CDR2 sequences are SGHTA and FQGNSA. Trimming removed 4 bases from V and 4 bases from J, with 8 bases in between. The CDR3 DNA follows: TGTGCCAGCAGCTCATACCCGGGAAACACCATATATTTT. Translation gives CASSSYPGNTIYF.

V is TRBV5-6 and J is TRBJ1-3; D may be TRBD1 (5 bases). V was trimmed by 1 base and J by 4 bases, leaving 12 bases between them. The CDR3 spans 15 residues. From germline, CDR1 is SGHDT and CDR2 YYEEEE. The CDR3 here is CASSLKGPLGNTIYF. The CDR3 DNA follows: TGTGCCAGCAGCTTGAAGGGGCCACTAGGAAACACCATATATTTT.

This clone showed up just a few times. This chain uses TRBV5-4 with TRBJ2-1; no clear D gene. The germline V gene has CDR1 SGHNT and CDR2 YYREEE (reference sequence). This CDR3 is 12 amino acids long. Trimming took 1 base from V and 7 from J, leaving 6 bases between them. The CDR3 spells CASSLTWNEQFF. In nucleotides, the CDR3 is TGTGCCAGCAGCTTGACCTGGAATGAGCAGTTCTTC.

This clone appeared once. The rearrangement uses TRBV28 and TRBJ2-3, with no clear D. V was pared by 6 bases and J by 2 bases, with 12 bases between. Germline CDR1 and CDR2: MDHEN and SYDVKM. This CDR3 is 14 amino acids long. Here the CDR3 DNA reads TGTGCCAGCAGCCTCCCAGCGCTCACAGATACGCAGTATTTT. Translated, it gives CASSLPALTDTQYF.

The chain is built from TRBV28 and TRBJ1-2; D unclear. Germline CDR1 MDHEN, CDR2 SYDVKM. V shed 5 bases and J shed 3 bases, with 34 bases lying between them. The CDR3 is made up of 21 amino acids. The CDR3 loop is CASSPPPSWGRVGQKDYGYTF. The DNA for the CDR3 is TGTGCCAGCAGTCCACCTCCGTCCTGGGGTAGGGTGGGCCAAAAGGACTATGGCTACACCTTC.

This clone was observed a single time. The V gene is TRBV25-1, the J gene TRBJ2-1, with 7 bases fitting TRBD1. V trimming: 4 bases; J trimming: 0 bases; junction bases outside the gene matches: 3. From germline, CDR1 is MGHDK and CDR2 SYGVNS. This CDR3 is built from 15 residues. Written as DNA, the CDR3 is TGTGCCAGCAGTGGACAGGGTTTCTCCTACAATGAGCAGTTCTTC. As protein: CASSGQGFSYNEQFF.

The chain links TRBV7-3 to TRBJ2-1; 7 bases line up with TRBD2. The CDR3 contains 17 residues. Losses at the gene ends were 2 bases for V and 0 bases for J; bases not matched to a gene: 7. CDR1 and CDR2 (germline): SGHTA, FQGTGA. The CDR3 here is CASSLEASGSSYNEQFF. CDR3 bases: TGTGCCAGCAGCTTAGAGGCTAGCGGAAGCTCCTACAATGAGCAGTTCTTC.

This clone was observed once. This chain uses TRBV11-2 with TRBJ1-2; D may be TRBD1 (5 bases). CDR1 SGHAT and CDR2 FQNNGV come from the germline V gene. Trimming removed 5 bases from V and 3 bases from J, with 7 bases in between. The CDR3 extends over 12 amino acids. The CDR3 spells CASSTQDYGYTF. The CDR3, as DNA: TGTGCCAGCAGCACACAGGACTATGGCTACACCTTC.

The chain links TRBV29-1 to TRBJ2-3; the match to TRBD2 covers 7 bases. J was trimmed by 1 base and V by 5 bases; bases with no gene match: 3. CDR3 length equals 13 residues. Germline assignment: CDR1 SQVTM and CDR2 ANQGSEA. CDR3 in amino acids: CSVLAGGTDTQYF. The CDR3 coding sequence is TGCAGCGTTTTGGCGGGGGGCACAGATACGCAGTATTTT.

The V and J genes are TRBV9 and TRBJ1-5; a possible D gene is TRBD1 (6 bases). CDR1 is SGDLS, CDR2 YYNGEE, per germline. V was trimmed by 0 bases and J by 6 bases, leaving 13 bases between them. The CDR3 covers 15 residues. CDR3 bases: TGTGCCAGCAGCGTAGATACAGGGAAGGGTCAGCCCCAGCATTTT. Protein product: CASSVDTGKGQPQHF.

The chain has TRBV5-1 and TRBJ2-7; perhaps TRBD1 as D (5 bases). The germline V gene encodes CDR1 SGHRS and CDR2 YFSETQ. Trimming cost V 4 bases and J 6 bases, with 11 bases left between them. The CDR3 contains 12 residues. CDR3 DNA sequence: TGCGCCAGCAGCCCTCAGGGTGTCGAGCAGTACTTC. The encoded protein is CASSPQGVEQYF.

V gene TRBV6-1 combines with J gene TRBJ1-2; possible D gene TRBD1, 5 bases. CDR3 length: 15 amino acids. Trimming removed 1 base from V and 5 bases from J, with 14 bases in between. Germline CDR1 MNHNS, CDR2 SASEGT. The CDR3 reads CASSEGGLGGYGYTF. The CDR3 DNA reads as TGTGCCAGCAGTGAAGGGGGATTGGGGGGGTATGGCTACACCTTC.

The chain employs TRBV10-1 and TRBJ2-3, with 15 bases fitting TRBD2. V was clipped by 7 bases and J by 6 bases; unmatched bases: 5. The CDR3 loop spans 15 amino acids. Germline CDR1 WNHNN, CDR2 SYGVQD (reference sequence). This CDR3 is CASIGLAGGQDTQYF. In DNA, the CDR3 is TGCGCCAGCATCGGACTAGCGGGGGGGCAGGATACGCAGTATTTT.

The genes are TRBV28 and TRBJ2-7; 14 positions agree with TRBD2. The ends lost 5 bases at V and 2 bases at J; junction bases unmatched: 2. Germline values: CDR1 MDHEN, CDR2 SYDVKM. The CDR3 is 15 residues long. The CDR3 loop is CASSGTSGGTYEQYF. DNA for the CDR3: TGTGCCAGCAGTGGGACTAGCGGGGGAACCTACGAGCAGTACTTC.

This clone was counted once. CDR3 DNA sequence: TGTGCCATCAGTCCCGGGACAGACTACGAGCAGTACTTC. Its translation is CAISPGTDYEQYF. The V gene is TRBV10-3, the J gene TRBJ2-7; TRBD1 matches at 7 bases. Trimming removed 5 bases from V and 3 bases from J; junction bases left unmatched: 4. The V gene's germline CDR1 is ENHRY and CDR2 SYGVKD. This CDR3 spans 13 amino acids.

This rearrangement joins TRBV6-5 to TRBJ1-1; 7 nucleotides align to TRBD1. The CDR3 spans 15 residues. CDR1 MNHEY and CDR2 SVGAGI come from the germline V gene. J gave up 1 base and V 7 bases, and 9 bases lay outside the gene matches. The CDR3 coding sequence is TGTGCCAGCACTCCAGGGGGGGCGGAGAACACTGAAGCTTTCTTT. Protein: CASTPGGAENTEAFF.

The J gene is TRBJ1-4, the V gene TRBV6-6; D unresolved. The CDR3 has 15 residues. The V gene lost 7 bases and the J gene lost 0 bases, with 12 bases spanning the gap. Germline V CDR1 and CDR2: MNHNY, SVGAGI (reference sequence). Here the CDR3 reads CASTSHIATNEKLFF. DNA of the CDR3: TGTGCCAGCACGTCACACATAGCAACTAATGAAAAACTGTTTTTT.

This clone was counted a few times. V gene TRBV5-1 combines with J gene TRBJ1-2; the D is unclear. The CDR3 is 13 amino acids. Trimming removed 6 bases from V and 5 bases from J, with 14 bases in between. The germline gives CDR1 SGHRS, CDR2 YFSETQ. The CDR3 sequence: CASNLEGGYGYTF. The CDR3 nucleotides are TGCGCCAGCAACTTAGAGGGTGGGTATGGCTACACCTTC.

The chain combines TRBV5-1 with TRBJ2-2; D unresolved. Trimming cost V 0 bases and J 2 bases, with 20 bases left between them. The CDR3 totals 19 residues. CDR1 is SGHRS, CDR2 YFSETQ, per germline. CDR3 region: CASSLEGRIDLPNTGELFF. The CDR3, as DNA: TGCGCCAGCAGCTTGGAAGGACGGATAGACCTCCCCAACACCGGGGAGCTGTTTTTT.

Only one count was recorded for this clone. CDR3 region: CASSEFGKRATEAFF. CDR3 sequence (DNA): TGTGCCAGCAGTGAATTCGGGAAGAGGGCCACTGAAGCTTTCTTT. The gene calls are TRBV25-1 and TRBJ1-1; D gene unclear. Trimming cost V 1 base and J 4 bases, with 13 bases left between them. CDR3 length: 15 residues. Germline V gene sequence: CDR1 MGHDK, CDR2 SYGVNS.

The DNA for the CDR3 is TGTGCCATTGGACAGGGAGGGGAGACCCAGTACTTC. It encodes CAIGQGGETQYF. The chain combines TRBV5-4 with TRBJ2-5; possible D gene TRBD1, 8 bases. The CDR3 loop spans 12 amino acids. Germline values: CDR1 SGHNT, CDR2 YYREEE (reference sequence). Trimming took off 9 bases at V and 5 bases at J, with 14 bases between the two ends.